The rows below give T cell receptor beta chains drawn from one sample of a study of beta chain features in type 1 diabetes. Produced via immunoSEQ multiplex PCR; TCRdb's table is partial and in-frame only. The repertoire consists of some 370,000 clones, with around 9.6% occurring once and the leading ten covering roughly 0.54%. Specimen: central memory CD4+ T cells from blood. The receptors here all came from a young man with type 1 diabetes. Both conserved end residues are part of each CDR3.

>TRBV14|TRBJ2-5
CASSQGGTQYF
>TRBV5-6|TRBJ2-7
CASSLGLAGDYEQYF
>TRBV28|TRBJ2-7
CASSVAGGAYEQYF
>TRBV5-1|TRBJ2-7
CASGQSSYEQYF
>TRBV2|TRBJ1-2
CASRFQGDYGYTF
>TRBV6-5|TRBJ2-3
CARRKVASDTQYF
>TRBV7-3|TRBJ1-5
CASSSPERAGDRGNQPQHF
>TRBV4-3|TRBJ1-1
CASSQVYRENTEAFF
>TRBV2|TRBJ2-2
CASREQPVTGELFF
>TRBV10-3|TRBJ2-5
CAISLGGRETQYF
>TRBV28|TRBJ2-4
CASSSLDIQYF
>TRBV6-1|TRBJ2-5
CASSDTRETQYF
>TRBV5-4|TRBJ2-1
CASSLVSGGGYNEQFF
>TRBV14|TRBJ2-1
CASSQVQGMDEQFF
>TRBV27|TRBJ2-7
CASSVGLAGAGVYEQYF
>TRBV6-6|TRBJ2-7
CASSLGQGVYEQYF
>TRBV7-2|TRBJ2-1
CASSSRQGGFEQFF
>TRBV27|TRBJ2-6
CASSLWVTSSGANVLTF
>TRBV29-1|TRBJ2-1
CSVPVGAQTHNEQFF
>TRBV7-2|TRBJ2-3
CASSLGGTAFTDTQYF
>TRBV6-6|TRBJ2-7
CASSDSGYGQYF
>TRBV29-1|TRBJ1-5
CSVEVGTGQPQHF
>TRBV19|TRBJ1-1
CASRVPQVSEAFF
>TRBV11-1|TRBJ2-1
CASRDRGLNEQFF
>TRBV29-1|TRBJ2-7
CSVGLSLDGDEQYF
>TRBV7-8|TRBJ1-5
CASSLDQGPQPQHF
>TRBV19|TRBJ2-5
CASRTGETQYF
>TRBV5-4|TRBJ2-3
CASSSQARADTQYF
>TRBV7-9|TRBJ2-1
CASSPKIRVSYNEQFF
>TRBV29-1|TRBJ2-5
CSVEGVGGPLGETQYF
>TRBV7-2|TRBJ2-7
CASSFFAGGAYEQYF
>TRBV28|TRBJ2-7
CASTETTGLSYEQYF
>TRBV28|TRBJ1-4
CASSLTTENEKLFF
>TRBV11-2|TRBJ2-5
CASSRTAETQYF
>TRBV29-1|TRBJ1-2
CSGAGTGGNGYTF
>TRBV5-4|TRBJ1-1
CASSLFRNTEAFF
>TRBV6-5|TRBJ2-2
CASSYSPTVTGELFF
>TRBV2|TRBJ2-7
CASSEGLAAYWTGDEQYF